Listed below are T cell receptor beta chains from one sample, sequenced in a study of T cells after yellow fever vaccination. TCRdb reprocessed the 5' RACE reads with MiXCR, giving one entry per CDR3 protein. The profile shows about 310,000 distinct CDR3 sequences, roughly 3.5% of them singletons. This sample comprised PBMCs, obtained on the day of the yellow fever booster vaccination. The source of these receptors is a man between 18 and 29 years old who received the YFV17D yellow fever vaccine. Each CDR3 is given with its conserved first and last residue. D genes are given only for firm matches. The size entry is marked missing in some rows and otherwise reads once, few, many or a size class.

many	TRBJ2-1	TRBV28	TRBD2	TGTGCCAGCAGTTCCCTAGCGGGCAGCTCCTACAATGAGCAGTTCTTC	CASSSLAGSSYNEQFF
many	TRBJ2-5	TRBV20-1	.	TGCAGTGCTAGACCGGGGACCCAAGAGACCCAGTACTTC	CSARPGTQETQYF
many	TRBJ2-5	TRBV7-9	.	TGTGCCAGCAGTCTGGCGAAGGTACAAGAGACCCAGTACTTC	CASSLAKVQETQYF
many	TRBJ2-1	TRBV2	.	TGTGCCAGCAGTGAAGGGGCTACCCGCCTATCGAATGAGCAGTTCTTC	CASSEGATRLSNEQFF
many	TRBJ1-6	TRBV7-8	.	TGTGCCAGCAGCTTACCTGGGCCTTCACAGAGATCACCCCTCCACTTT	CASSLPGPSQRSPLHF
many	TRBJ2-7	TRBV14	.	TGTGCCAGCAGCCAAGATAAACCCGCCTACGCCTACGAGCAGTACTTC	CASSQDKPAYAYEQYF
few	TRBJ2-2	TRBV3-1	TRBD2	TGTGCCAGCAGCCAAGGGTCTAGCGGGGGCCGGAACACCGGGGAGCTGTTTTTT	CASSQGSSGGRNTGELFF
.	TRBJ2-5	TRBV7-9	TRBD1	TGTGCCAGCAGCGACATATTGAACAGGGGGCTGGGAGAGACCCAGTACTTC	CASSDILNRGLGETQYF
many	TRBJ2-7	TRBV20-1	.	TGCAGTGCTAGAGGCCATGGGGGGGGCGGCTACGAGCAGTACTTC	CSARGHGGGGYEQYF
many	TRBJ2-6	TRBV4-2	.	TGTGCCAGCAGCCAAGATACCGGCTCTGGGGCCAACGTCCTGACTTTC	CASSQDTGSGANVLTF
few	TRBJ2-5	TRBV20-1	TRBD2	TGCAGTGCTAGAGACCCCGGGACTAGCGGGGGGTTAGAGACCCAGTACTTC	CSARDPGTSGGLETQYF
few	TRBJ2-1	TRBV18	.	TGTGCCAGCTCACCCCCTACCCCAGGGGCTGGGGAGCAGTTCTTC	CASSPPTPGAGEQFF
many	TRBJ2-1	TRBV5-1	TRBD2	TGCGCCAGCAGCGCAGCTAGCGGGGACTACAATGAGCAGTTCTTC	CASSAASGDYNEQFF
many	TRBJ1-5	TRBV20-1	TRBD1	TGCAGTGCTAGAGGGGGACAGGGCAATCAGCCCCAGCATTTT	CSARGGQGNQPQHF